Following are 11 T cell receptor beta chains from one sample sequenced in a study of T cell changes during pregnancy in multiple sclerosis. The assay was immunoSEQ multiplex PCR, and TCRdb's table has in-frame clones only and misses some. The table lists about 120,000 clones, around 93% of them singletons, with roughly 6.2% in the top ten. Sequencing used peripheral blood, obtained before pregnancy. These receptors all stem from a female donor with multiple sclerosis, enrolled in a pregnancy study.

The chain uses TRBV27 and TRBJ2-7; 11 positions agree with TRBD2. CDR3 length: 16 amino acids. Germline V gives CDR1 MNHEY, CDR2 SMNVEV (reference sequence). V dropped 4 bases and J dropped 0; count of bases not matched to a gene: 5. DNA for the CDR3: TGTGCCAGCAGTTCCCCAACTAGCGGGAGCTCCTACGAGCAGTACTTC. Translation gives CASSSPTSGSSYEQYF.

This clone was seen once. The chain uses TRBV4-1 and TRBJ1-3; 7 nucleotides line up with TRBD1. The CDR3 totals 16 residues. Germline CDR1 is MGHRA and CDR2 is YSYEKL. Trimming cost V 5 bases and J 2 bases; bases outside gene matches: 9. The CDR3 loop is CASSFTGTAAGNTIYF. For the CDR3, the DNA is TGCGCCAGCAGCTTCACCGGGACAGCGGCTGGAAACACCATATATTTT.

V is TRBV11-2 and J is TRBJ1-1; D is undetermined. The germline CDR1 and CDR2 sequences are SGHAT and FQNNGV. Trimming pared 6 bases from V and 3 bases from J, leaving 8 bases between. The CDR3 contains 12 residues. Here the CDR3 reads CASSYQDTEAFF. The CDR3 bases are TGTGCCAGCAGTTACCAGGACACTGAAGCTTTCTTT.

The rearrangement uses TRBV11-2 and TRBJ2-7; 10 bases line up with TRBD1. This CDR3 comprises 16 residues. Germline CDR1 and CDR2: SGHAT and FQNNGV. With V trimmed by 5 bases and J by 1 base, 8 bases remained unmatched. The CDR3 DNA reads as TGTGCCAGCAGCCGTAGGGACAGGGGTATTTCCTACGAGCAGTACTTC. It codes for CASSRRDRGISYEQYF.

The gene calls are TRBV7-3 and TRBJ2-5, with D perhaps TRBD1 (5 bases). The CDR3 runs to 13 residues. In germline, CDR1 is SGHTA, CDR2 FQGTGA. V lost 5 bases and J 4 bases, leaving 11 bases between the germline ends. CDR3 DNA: TGTGCCAGCAGCATTGGACAAGCAGAGACCCAGTACTTC. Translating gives CASSIGQAETQYF.

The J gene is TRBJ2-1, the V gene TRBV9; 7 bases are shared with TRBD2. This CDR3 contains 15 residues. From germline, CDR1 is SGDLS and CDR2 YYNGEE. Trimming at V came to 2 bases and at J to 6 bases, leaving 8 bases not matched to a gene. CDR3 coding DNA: TGTGCCAGCAGCGTCGGCGGGAGAGTAGGCAATGAGCAGTTCTTC. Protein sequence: CASSVGGRVGNEQFF.

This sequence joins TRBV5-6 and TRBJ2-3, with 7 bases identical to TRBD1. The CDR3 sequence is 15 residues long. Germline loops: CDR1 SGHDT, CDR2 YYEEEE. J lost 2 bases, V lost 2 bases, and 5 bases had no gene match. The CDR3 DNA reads TGTGCCAGCAGCTTACAAGGGGGCCCCACAGATACGCAGTATTTT. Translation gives CASSLQGGPTDTQYF.

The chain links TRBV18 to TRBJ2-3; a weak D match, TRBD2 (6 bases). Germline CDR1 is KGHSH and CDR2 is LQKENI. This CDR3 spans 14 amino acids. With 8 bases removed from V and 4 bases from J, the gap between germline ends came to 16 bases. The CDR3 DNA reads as TGTGCCAGCCGAACTAAACGGGGGTCAGATACGCAGTATTTT. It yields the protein CASRTKRGSDTQYF.

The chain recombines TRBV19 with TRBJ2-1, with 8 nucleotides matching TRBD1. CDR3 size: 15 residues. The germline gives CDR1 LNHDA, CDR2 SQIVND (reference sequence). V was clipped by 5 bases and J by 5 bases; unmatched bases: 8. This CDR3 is CASSGTGINHNEQFF. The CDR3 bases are TGTGCCAGTAGTGGGACAGGTATCAACCACAATGAGCAGTTCTTC. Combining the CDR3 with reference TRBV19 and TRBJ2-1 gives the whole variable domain DGGITQSPKYLFRKEGQNVTLSCEQNLNHDAMYWYRQDPGQGLRLIYYSQIVNDFQKGDIAEGYSVSREKKESFPLTVTSAQKNPTAFYLCASSGTGINHNEQFFGPGTRLTVL.

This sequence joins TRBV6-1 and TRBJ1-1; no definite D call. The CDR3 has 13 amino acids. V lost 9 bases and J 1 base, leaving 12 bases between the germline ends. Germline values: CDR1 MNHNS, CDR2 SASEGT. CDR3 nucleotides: TGTGCCAGTGGCCTTACAGAGAACACTGAAGCTTTCTTT. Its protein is CASGLTENTEAFF.

CDR3 DNA: TGTGCCAGCAGCTCTATTTCCCGGACAGTGAACACTGAAGCTTTCTTT. Translated, it gives CASSSISRTVNTEAFF. The V gene is TRBV5-6, the J gene TRBJ1-1, with D possibly being TRBD1 (6 bases). Trimming cost V 3 bases and J 0 bases, with 15 bases left between them. In germline, CDR1 is SGHDT, CDR2 YYEEEE. The CDR3 sequence is 16 residues long.